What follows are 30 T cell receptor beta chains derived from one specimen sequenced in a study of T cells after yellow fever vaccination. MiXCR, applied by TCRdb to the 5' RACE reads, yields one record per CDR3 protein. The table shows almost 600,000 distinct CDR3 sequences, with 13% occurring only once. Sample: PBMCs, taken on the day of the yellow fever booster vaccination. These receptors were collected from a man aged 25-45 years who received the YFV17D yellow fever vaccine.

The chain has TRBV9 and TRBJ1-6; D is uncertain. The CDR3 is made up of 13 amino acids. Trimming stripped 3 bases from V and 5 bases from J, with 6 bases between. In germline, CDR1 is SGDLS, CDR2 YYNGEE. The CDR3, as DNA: TGTGCCAGCAGCGAAACGGATAATTCACCCCTCCACTTT. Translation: CASSETDNSPLHF.

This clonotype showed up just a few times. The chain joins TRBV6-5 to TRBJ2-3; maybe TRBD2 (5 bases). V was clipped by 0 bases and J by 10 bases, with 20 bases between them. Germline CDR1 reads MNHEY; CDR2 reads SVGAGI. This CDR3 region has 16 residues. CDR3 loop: CASSYSSSLPLAAQYF. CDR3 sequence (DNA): TGTGCCAGCAGTTACTCGTCTAGCCTGCCCCTGGCCGCGCAGTATTTT.

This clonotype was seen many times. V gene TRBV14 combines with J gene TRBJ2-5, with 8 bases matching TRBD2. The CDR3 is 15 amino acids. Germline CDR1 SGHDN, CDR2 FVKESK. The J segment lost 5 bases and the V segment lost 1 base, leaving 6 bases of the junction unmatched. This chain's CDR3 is CASSQGLAWRETQYF. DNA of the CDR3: TGTGCCAGCAGCCAAGGACTAGCGTGGCGCGAGACCCAGTACTTC. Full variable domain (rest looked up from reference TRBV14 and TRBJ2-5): EAGVTQFPSHSVIEKGQTVTLRCDPISGHDNLYWYRRVMGKEIKFLLHFVKESKQDESGMPNNRFLAERTGGTYSTLKVQPAELEDSGVYFCASSQGLAWRETQYFGPGTRLLVL.

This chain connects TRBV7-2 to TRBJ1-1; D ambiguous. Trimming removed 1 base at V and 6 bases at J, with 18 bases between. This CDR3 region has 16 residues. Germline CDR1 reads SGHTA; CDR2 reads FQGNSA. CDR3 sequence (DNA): TGTGCCAGCAGCTTAGGTCGGGGAGCCGGCTGGGCTGAAGCTTTCTTT. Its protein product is CASSLGRGAGWAEAFF.

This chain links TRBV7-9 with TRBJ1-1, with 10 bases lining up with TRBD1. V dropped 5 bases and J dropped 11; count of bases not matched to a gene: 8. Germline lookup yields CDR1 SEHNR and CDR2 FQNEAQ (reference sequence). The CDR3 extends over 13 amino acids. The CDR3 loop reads CASSPGGQGIAFF. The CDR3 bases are TGTGCCAGCAGCCCAGGGGGACAGGGGATTGCTTTCTTT.

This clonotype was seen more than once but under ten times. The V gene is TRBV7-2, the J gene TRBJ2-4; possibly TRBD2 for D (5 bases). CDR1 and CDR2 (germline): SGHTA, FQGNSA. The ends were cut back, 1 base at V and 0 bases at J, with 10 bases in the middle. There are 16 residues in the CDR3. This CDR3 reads CASSLVGSVAKNIQYF. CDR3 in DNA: TGTGCCAGCAGCTTAGTGGGTAGCGTAGCCAAAAACATTCAGTACTTC.

This CDR3 is CASSMGLGEAYNEQFF. The CDR3 DNA sequence: TGTGCCAGCAGCATGGGACTGGGGGAGGCCTACAATGAGCAGTTCTTC. The chain joins TRBV7-3 to TRBJ2-1; possibly TRBD2 for D (6 bases). The CDR3 sequence is 16 residues long. The V end was cut by 5 bases, the J end by 2 bases, with 16 bases between. Germline V gene lookup returns CDR1 SGHTA and CDR2 FQGTGA.

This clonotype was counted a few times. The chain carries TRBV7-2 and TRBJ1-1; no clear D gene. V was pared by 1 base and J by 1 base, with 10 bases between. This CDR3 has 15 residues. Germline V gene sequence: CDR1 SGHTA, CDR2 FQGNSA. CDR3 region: CASSLGPAGNTEAFF. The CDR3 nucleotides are TGTGCCAGCAGCTTAGGGCCGGCGGGGAACACTGAAGCTTTCTTT.

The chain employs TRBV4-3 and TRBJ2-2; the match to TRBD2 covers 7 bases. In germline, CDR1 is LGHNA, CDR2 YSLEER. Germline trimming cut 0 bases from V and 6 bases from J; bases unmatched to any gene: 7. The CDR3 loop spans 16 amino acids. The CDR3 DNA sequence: TGCGCCAGCAGCCAAGAGGCCCGACTAGCCCCCGGGGAGCTGTTTTTT. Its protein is CASSQEARLAPGELFF.

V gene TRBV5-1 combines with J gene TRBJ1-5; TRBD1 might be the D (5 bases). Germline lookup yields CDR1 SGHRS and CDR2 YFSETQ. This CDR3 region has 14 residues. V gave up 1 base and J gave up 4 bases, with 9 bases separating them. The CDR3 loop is CASSLIGGNQPQHF. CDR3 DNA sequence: TGCGCCAGCAGCTTGATCGGGGGAAATCAGCCCCAGCATTTT.

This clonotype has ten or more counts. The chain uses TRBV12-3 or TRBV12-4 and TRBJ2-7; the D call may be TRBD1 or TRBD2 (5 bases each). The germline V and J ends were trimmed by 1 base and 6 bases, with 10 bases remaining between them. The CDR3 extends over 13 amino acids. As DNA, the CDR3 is TGTGCCAGCAGTTTAGGGGGGATTGGCGAGCAGTACTTC. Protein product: CASSLGGIGEQYF.

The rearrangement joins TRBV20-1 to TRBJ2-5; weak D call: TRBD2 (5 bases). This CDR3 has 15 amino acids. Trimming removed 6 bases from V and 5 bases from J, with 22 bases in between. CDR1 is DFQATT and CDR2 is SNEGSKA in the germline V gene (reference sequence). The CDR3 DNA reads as TGCAGTGCGGCCGGGGTGACACTACCGGGGGAGACCCAGTACTTC. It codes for CSAAGVTLPGETQYF.

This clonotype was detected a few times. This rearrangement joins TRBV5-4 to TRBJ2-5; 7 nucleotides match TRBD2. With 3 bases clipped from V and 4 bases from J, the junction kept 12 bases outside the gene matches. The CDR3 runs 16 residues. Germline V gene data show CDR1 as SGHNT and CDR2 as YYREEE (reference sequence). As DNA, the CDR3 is TGTGCCAGCAGCTCCCGCCCCAGCGGGGCCACAGAGACCCAGTACTTC. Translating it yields CASSSRPSGATETQYF.

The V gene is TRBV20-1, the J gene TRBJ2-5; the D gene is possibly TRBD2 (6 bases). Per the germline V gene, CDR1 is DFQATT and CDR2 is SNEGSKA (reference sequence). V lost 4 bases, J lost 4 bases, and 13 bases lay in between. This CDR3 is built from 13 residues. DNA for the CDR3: TGCAGTGCTAATATAACGGGAGCAGAGACCCAGTACTTC. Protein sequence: CSANITGAETQYF.

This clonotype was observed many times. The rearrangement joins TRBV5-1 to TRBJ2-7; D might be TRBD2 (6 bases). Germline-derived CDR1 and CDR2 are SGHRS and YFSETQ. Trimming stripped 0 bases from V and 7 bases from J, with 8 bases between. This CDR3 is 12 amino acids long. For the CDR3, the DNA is TGCGCCAGCAGCTTGGTAGGAGGGGAGCAGTACTTC. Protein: CASSLVGGEQYF. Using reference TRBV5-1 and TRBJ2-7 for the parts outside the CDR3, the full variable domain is KAGVTQTPRYLIKTRGQQVTLSCSPISGHRSVSWYQQTPGQGLQFLFEYFSETQRNKGNFPGRFSGRQFSNSRSEMNVSTLELGDSALYLCASSLVGGEQYFGPGTRLTVT.

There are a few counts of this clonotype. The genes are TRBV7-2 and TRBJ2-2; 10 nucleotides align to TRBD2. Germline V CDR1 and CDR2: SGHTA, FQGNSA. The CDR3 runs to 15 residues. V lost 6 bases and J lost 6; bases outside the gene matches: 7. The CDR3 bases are TGTGCCAGCAGACCCACAGCGGGAGGGCCCGGGGAGCTGTTTTTT. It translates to CASRPTAGGPGELFF.

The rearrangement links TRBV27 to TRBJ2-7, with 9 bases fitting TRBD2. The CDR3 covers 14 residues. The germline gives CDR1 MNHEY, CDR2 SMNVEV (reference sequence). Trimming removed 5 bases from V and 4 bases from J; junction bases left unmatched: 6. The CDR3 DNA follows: TGTGCCAGCAGTCCGGCGGGAGGGCTGTACGAGCAGTACTTC. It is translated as CASSPAGGLYEQYF.

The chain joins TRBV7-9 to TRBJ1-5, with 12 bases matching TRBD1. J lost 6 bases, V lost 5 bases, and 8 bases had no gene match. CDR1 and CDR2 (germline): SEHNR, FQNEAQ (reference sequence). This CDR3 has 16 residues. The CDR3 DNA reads TGTGCCAGCAGCCAAGGGACAGGGGGCCGGGGTCAGCCCCAGCATTTT. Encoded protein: CASSQGTGGRGQPQHF.

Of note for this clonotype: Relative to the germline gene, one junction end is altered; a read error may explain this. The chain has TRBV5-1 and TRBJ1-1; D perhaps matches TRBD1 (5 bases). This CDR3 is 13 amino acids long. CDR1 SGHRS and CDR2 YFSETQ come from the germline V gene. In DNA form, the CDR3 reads TGCGCCAGCAGCTCCGACAGTTTCCTCGAAGGTTTCTTT. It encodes CASSSDSFLEGFF.

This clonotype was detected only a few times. CDR3 coding DNA: TGCAGCGTTAGACTAGAAGGTGTTGAGCAGTTCTTC. Translated, it gives CSVRLEGVEQFF. V usage is TRBV29-1 and J usage is TRBJ2-1; the D gene is possibly TRBD2 (6 bases). The CDR3 sequence is 12 residues long. Per germline, CDR1 SQVTM and CDR2 ANQGSEA. Trimming left V 5 bases short and J 9 bases short, with 14 bases between.

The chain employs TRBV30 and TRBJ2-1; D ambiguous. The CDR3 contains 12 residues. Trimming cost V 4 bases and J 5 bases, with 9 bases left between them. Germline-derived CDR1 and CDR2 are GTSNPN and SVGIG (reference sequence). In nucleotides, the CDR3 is TGTGCCTGGACTGCTGGCGACAATGAGCAGTTCTTC. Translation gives CAWTAGDNEQFF.

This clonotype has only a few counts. CDR3 in amino acids: CASSFGSGNSYNEQFF. The CDR3 DNA is TGTGCCAGCAGTTTCGGGAGCGGGAACTCCTACAATGAGCAGTTCTTC. The chain recombines TRBV28 with TRBJ2-1; 7 positions agree with TRBD2. Germline V gene lookup returns CDR1 MDHEN and CDR2 SYDVKM. The CDR3 length is 16 residues. The V gene end was trimmed by 3 bases and the J gene end by 0 bases; junction bases not matched to a gene: 5.

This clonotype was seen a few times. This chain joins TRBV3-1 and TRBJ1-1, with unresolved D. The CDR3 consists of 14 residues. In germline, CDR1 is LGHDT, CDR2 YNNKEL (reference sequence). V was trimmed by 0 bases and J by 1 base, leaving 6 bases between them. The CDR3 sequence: CASSQDGSNTEAFF. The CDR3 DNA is TGTGCCAGCAGCCAAGATGGGTCGAACACTGAAGCTTTCTTT.

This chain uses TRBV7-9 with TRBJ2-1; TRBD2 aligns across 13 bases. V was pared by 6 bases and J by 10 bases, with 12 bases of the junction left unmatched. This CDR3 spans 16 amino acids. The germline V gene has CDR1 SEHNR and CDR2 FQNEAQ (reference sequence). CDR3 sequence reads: CASSYPLAGGPSEQFF. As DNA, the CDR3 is TGTGCCAGCAGTTACCCACTAGCGGGAGGGCCAAGCGAGCAGTTCTTC.

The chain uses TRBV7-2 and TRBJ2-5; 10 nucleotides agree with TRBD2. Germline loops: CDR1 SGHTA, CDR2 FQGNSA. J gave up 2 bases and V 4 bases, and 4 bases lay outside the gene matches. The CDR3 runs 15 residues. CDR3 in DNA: TGTGCCAGCAGCTCGACTAGCGGGTCTCAAGAGACCCAGTACTTC. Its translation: CASSSTSGSQETQYF.

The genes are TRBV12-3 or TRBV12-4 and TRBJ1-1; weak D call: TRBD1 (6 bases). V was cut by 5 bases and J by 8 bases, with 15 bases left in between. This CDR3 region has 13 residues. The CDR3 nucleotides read TGTGCCAGCAGTACCCGAGCCGGGACAGAAGCTTTCTTT. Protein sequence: CASSTRAGTEAFF.

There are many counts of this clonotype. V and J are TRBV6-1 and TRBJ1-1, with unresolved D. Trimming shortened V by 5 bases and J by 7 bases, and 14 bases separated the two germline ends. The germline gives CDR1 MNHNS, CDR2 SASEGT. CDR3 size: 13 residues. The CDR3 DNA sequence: TGTGCCAGCAGTCCCCCCGGGAGGAGTGAAGCTTTCTTT. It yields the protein CASSPPGRSEAFF.

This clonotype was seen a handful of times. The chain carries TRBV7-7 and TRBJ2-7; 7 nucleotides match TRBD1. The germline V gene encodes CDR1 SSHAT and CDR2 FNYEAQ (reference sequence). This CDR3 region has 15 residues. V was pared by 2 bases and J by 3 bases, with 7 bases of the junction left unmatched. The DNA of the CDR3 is TGTGCCAGCAGCTTAAGGTCCGGGACAGACTACGAGCAGTACTTC. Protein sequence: CASSLRSGTDYEQYF.

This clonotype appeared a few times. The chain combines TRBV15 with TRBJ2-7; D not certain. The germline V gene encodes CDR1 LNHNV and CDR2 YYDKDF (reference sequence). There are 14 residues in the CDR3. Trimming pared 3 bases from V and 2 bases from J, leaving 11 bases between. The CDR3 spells CATSSQEGTYEQYF. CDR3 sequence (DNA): TGTGCCACCAGCAGTCAGGAAGGCACCTACGAGCAGTACTTC.

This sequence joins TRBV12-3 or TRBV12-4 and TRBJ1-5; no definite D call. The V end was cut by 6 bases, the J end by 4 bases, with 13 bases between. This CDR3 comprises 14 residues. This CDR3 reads CASRGNSDNQPQHF. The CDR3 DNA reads TGTGCCAGCAGGGGGAACAGCGATAATCAGCCCCAGCATTTT.